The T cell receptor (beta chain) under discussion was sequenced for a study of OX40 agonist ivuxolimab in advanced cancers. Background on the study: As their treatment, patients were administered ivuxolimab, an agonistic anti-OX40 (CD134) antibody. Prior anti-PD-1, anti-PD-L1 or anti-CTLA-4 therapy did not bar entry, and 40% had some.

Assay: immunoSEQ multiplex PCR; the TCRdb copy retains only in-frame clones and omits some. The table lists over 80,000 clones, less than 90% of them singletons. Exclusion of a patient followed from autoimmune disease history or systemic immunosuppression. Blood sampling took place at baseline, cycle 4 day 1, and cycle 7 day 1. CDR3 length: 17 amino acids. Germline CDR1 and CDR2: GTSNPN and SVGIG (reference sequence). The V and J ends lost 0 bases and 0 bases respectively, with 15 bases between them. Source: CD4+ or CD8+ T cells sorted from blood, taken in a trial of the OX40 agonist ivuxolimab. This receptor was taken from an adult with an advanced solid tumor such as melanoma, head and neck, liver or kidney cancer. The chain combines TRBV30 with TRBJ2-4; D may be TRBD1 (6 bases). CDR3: CAWSVYRAFLAKNIQYF. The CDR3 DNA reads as TGTGCCTGGAGTGTCTACAGGGCGTTCCTAGCCAAAAACATTCAGTACTTC.